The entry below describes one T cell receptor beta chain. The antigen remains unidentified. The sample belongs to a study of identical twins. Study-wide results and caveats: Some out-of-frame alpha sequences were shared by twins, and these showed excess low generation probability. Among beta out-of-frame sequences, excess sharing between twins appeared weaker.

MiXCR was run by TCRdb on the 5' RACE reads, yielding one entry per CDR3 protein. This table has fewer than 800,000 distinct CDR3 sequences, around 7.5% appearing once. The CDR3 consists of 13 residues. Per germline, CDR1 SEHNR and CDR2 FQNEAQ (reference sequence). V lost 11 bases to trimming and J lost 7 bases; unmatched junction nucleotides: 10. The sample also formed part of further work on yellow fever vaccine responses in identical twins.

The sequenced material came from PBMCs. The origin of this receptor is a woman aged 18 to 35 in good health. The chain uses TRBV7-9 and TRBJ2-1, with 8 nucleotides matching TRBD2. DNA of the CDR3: TGTGCCTCCAGGCGGGAGGAGAGGAATGAGCAGTTCTTC. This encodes CASRREERNEQFF.